Listed below are T cell receptor beta chains from one sample, sequenced in a study of T-cell memory formation after mild COVID-19. TCRdb re-called the 5' RACE reads with MiXCR, one entry per CDR3 protein. The sample consists of 200,000 to 250,000 distinct CDR3 sequences, about 11% of them appearing once. The sequenced material came from PBMCs or a T cell subset sorted from them (not recorded which). The receptors originated from a man between 18 and 29 years old who had mild COVID-19 (a few samples of this study predate the infection). Cell type and time point are not known. The CDR3 runs from the conserved cysteine through the conserved F or W. The order of the fields is V gene, CDR3 length, clone size, D gene, J gene, CDR3 DNA, CDR3 protein. The D gene is left open where the match is weak. The size of a clone is reported for some rows only, either as once, few or many, or as a class for expanded clones.

V gene: TRBV5-1; CDR3 length: 15; clone size: few; D gene: TRBD1; J gene: TRBJ1-4; CDR3 DNA: TGCGCCAGCAGCTTCCTGACAGGGGGTAATGAAAAACTGTTTTTT; CDR3 protein: CASSFLTGGNEKLFF
V gene: TRBV10-3; CDR3 length: 11; clone size: .; D gene: .; J gene: TRBJ2-3; CDR3 DNA: TGTGCCACCACCAAAACAGATACGCAGTATTTT; CDR3 protein: CATTKTDTQYF
V gene: TRBV7-2; CDR3 length: 14; clone size: .; D gene: TRBD1; J gene: TRBJ1-2; CDR3 DNA: TGTGCCAGCAGCATTGGGACAGGTCTTCCTGGCTACACCTTC; CDR3 protein: CASSIGTGLPGYTF
V gene: TRBV6-5; CDR3 length: 13; clone size: few; D gene: .; J gene: TRBJ1-1; CDR3 DNA: TGTGCCAGCAGTTACCGGGATCAAGGGGAAGCTTTCTTT; CDR3 protein: CASSYRDQGEAFF
V gene: TRBV4-3; CDR3 length: 14; clone size: many; D gene: .; J gene: TRBJ2-3; CDR3 DNA: TGCGCCAGCAGCCTGCTGACGGAAACAGATACGCAGTATTTT; CDR3 protein: CASSLLTETDTQYF
V gene: TRBV18; CDR3 length: 16; clone size: few; D gene: .; J gene: TRBJ1-3; CDR3 DNA: TGTGCCAGCTCACCTTTCGAGTCGAGCTCTGGAAACACCATATATTTT; CDR3 protein: CASSPFESSSGNTIYF
V gene: TRBV7-8; CDR3 length: 15; clone size: .; D gene: .; J gene: TRBJ1-3; CDR3 DNA: TGTGCCAGCAGCGGGGCGGGGCGGCCTGGAAACACCATATATTTT; CDR3 protein: CASSGAGRPGNTIYF
V gene: TRBV11-2; CDR3 length: 18; clone size: .; D gene: TRBD1; J gene: TRBJ2-1; CDR3 DNA: TGTGCCAGCAGCTTAGAGCCGGGGACAGGGTTCGGCGTGAATGAGCAGTTCTTC; CDR3 protein: CASSLEPGTGFGVNEQFF
V gene: TRBV18; CDR3 length: 15; clone size: .; D gene: .; J gene: TRBJ1-6; CDR3 DNA: TGTGCCAGCTCACCACCCTGGCAGGGTAATTCACCCCTCCACTTT; CDR3 protein: CASSPPWQGNSPLHF
V gene: TRBV6-2/TRBV6-3; CDR3 length: 15; clone size: .; D gene: .; J gene: TRBJ2-5; CDR3 DNA: TGTGCCAGCAGTCGTCGAGGGGCGGTTCAAGAGACCCAGTACTTC; CDR3 protein: CASSRRGAVQETQYF
V gene: TRBV6-1; CDR3 length: 15; clone size: few; D gene: .; J gene: TRBJ2-1; CDR3 DNA: TGTGCCAGCAGTGGTCCTGGCGCCCTATACAATGAGCAGTTCTTC; CDR3 protein: CASSGPGALYNEQFF
V gene: TRBV19; CDR3 length: 12; clone size: few; D gene: .; J gene: TRBJ2-7; CDR3 DNA: TGTGCCAGTGGCTCGGGTTACCACGAGCAGTACTTC; CDR3 protein: CASGSGYHEQYF
V gene: TRBV29-1; CDR3 length: 12; clone size: .; D gene: .; J gene: TRBJ1-1; CDR3 DNA: TGCAGCGTTGTCAACATGAACACTGAAGCTTTCTTT; CDR3 protein: CSVVNMNTEAFF
V gene: TRBV5-1; CDR3 length: 15; clone size: .; D gene: .; J gene: TRBJ2-5; CDR3 DNA: TGCGCCAGCAGCAAACTTACAGGATACCAAGAGACCCAGTACTTC; CDR3 protein: CASSKLTGYQETQYF
V gene: TRBV5-1; CDR3 length: 14; clone size: many; D gene: TRBD1; J gene: TRBJ2-5; CDR3 DNA: TGCGCCAGCAGCCGCACAGGGGGCGGTGAGACCCAGTACTTC; CDR3 protein: CASSRTGGGETQYF